These 21 T cell receptor beta chains share one sample of origin, sequenced in a study of cytomegalovirus exposure and HLA in healthy donors. Vbeta (60) and Jbeta (13) primers were used in the PCR. This table comes from immunoSEQ multiplex PCR, and its TCRdb copy is limited to in-frame clones, with some not included. Of about 130,000 clones detected, around 80% appear once; the ten largest clones hold less than 2%. The sequencing sample was made of PBMCs. Receptors were obtained from a woman between 50 and 59 years old in good health and CMV-seronegative.

This chain's CDR3 is CASSLRDRGEGNQPQHF. Here the CDR3 DNA reads TGTGCCAGCAGCCTGCGGGACAGGGGAGAAGGCAATCAGCCCCAGCATTTT. This chain joins TRBV5-5 and TRBJ1-5; TRBD1 agrees at 10 bases. V trimming: 4 bases; J trimming: 2 bases; junction bases outside the gene matches: 9. The CDR3 extends over 17 amino acids. Germline V CDR1 and CDR2: SGHKS, YYEKEE (reference sequence).

This clone was found a few times. The V and J genes are TRBV7-2 and TRBJ1-1; D perhaps matches TRBD1 (5 bases). Germline CDR1 reads SGHTA; CDR2 reads FQGNSA. The CDR3 totals 16 residues. V lost 5 bases and J 4 bases, leaving 20 bases between the germline ends. The DNA of the CDR3 is TGTGCCAGCAGCCAGACGTTGCAGGGCTTAGGCACTGAAGCTTTCTTT. It yields the protein CASSQTLQGLGTEAFF. The whole variable domain, remainder taken from reference TRBV7-2 and TRBJ1-1, is GAGVSQSPSNKVTEKGKDVELRCDPISGHTALYWYRQSLGQGLEFLIYFQGNSAPDKSGLPSDRFSAERTGGSVSTLTIQRTQQEDSAVYLCASSQTLQGLGTEAFFGQGTRLTVV.

The rearrangement links TRBV4-3 to TRBJ2-2; D might be TRBD2 (6 bases). V dropped 0 bases and J dropped 9 bases, with 17 bases sitting between them. The V gene's germline CDR1 is LGHNA and CDR2 YSLEER. This CDR3 is 16 amino acids long. CDR3 sequence: CASSQDLGGRDRELFF. The CDR3 DNA is TGCGCCAGCAGCCAAGATCTCGGGGGAAGAGACAGGGAGCTGTTTTTT.

The chain recombines TRBV9 with TRBJ1-3, with D uncertain. CDR3 size: 17 residues. V lost 3 bases to trimming and J lost 0 bases, with 16 bases between them. The germline V gene encodes CDR1 SGDLS and CDR2 YYNGEE. DNA of the CDR3: TGTGCCAGCAGCGAAGAGGCAGCCAAACGCTCTGGAAACACCATATATTTT. This gives the protein CASSEEAAKRSGNTIYF.

V gene TRBV5-1 combines with J gene TRBJ2-1; D not resolved. Per the germline V gene, CDR1 is SGHRS and CDR2 is YFSETQ. The CDR3 loop spans 11 amino acids. The V gene lost 0 bases and the J gene lost 9 bases, with 4 bases spanning the gap. The CDR3, as DNA: TGCGCCAGCAGCTTGGTCGGTGAGCAGTTCTTC. Protein sequence: CASSLVGEQFF. The whole variable domain, remainder taken from reference TRBV5-1 and TRBJ2-1, is KAGVTQTPRYLIKTRGQQVTLSCSPISGHRSVSWYQQTPGQGLQFLFEYFSETQRNKGNFPGRFSGRQFSNSRSEMNVSTLELGDSALYLCASSLVGEQFFGPGTRLTVL.

This clone has a handful of counts. V gene TRBV27 combines with J gene TRBJ2-7; possible D gene TRBD2, 5 bases. Germline V gene sequence: CDR1 MNHEY, CDR2 SMNVEV (reference sequence). The CDR3 is 16 amino acids. Trimming took 7 bases from V and 2 from J, leaving 21 bases between them. The chain's CDR3 is CASTSPGNLSAYEQYF. The CDR3 DNA follows: TGTGCCAGCACCTCTCCGGGGAACCTGTCTGCCTACGAGCAGTACTTC.

The V gene is TRBV27, the J gene TRBJ2-1; 9 nucleotides line up with TRBD2. Germline CDR1 and CDR2: MNHEY and SMNVEV (reference sequence). Trimming cost V 5 bases and J 9 bases; bases outside gene matches: 11. The CDR3 runs 15 residues. The CDR3: CASSGAGGAGIEQFF. CDR3 nucleotides: TGTGCCAGCAGTGGAGCGGGAGGAGCGGGTATTGAGCAGTTCTTC.

The chain carries TRBV6-5 and TRBJ1-4, with TRBD1 matching over 7 bases. Germline lookup yields CDR1 MNHEY and CDR2 SVGAGI. This CDR3 region has 16 residues. J gave up 7 bases and V 4 bases, and 12 bases lay outside the gene matches. CDR3 DNA: TGTGCCAGCAGTTTAGGGGGCTTTAAAAAGCTTGAAAAACTGTTTTTT. Protein sequence: CASSLGGFKKLEKLFF.

This chain connects TRBV5-8 to TRBJ2-7; TRBD1 agrees at 8 bases. This CDR3 has 13 amino acids. After removal of 4 bases from V and 2 bases from J, the junction contained 2 bases not matched to a gene. In germline, CDR1 is SGHTS, CDR2 YDEGEE. The CDR3 bases are TGTGCCAGCAGCATGGGACAGGCCTACGAGCAGTACTTC. Protein sequence: CASSMGQAYEQYF.

V gene TRBV2 combines with J gene TRBJ2-3, with 8 bases aligning to TRBD2. Unmatched junction bases numbered 9, after V lost 8 bases and J lost 5 bases. The CDR3 consists of 14 residues. The germline gives CDR1 SNHLY, CDR2 FYNNEI. DNA of the CDR3: TGTGCCAGCCTCCCCGGGGGGGCGCGAGATACGCAGTATTTT. Protein: CASLPGGARDTQYF.

V gene TRBV27 combines with J gene TRBJ2-7; perhaps TRBD2 as D (7 bases). The V gene's germline CDR1 is MNHEY and CDR2 SMNVEV (reference sequence). The CDR3 is 14 amino acids. V gave up 5 bases and J gave up 3 bases, with 14 bases separating them. CDR3: CASSPSRGGYEQYF. DNA for the CDR3: TGTGCCAGCAGTCCTAGTAGGGGGGGCTACGAGCAGTACTTC.

The rearrangement joins TRBV4-3 to TRBJ2-2, with D possibly matching TRBD1 (5 bases). The CDR3 totals 17 residues. V gave up 2 bases and J gave up 4 bases, with 17 bases separating them. From germline, CDR1 is LGHNA and CDR2 YSLEER. CDR3 amino acids: CASSQFPIRQSTGELFF. The CDR3 nucleotides read TGCGCCAGCAGCCAATTCCCCATCCGACAGTCCACCGGGGAGCTGTTTTTT.

This sequence joins TRBV6-4 and TRBJ1-5, with unresolved D. Germline CDR1 MRHNA, CDR2 SNTAGT. V was pared by 0 bases and J by 0 bases, with 9 bases between. CDR3 length: 16 amino acids. For the CDR3, the DNA is TGTGCCAGCAGTGACTCGAGGGTAACTAGCAATCAGCCCCAGCATTTT. Protein product: CASSDSRVTSNQPQHF.

This clone has only one observation. The rearrangement joins TRBV5-1 to TRBJ2-3; D may be TRBD2 (5 bases). Germline V gene lookup returns CDR1 SGHRS and CDR2 YFSETQ. Trimming removed 0 bases from V and 2 bases from J, with 13 bases in between. The CDR3 consists of 16 residues. CDR3 coding DNA: TGCGCCAGCAGCTTGGCCGGCGGGTCCTTCACAGATACGCAGTATTTT. Translating gives CASSLAGGSFTDTQYF.

This clone was seen a handful of times. This chain links TRBV4-3 with TRBJ1-1; TRBD1 matches 8 bases. Germline V gene lookup returns CDR1 LGHNA and CDR2 YSLEER. Trimming at V came to 1 base and at J to 1 base, leaving 5 bases not matched to a gene. The CDR3 extends over 16 amino acids. Here the CDR3 DNA reads TGCGCCAGCAGCCAAGGGACAGGGCCCGGGAACACTGAAGCTTTCTTT. Protein sequence: CASSQGTGPGNTEAFF.

This clone was seen a handful of times. The V call is TRBV6-5, the J call TRBJ2-7; 8 nucleotides line up with TRBD1. In germline, CDR1 is MNHEY, CDR2 SVGAGI. Trimming cost V 6 bases and J 2 bases; bases outside gene matches: 6. The CDR3 is 14 amino acids. The DNA for the CDR3 is TGTGCCAGCAGCCGGGACAGGATAACCTACGAGCAGTACGTC. This sequence encodes CASSRDRITYEQYV.

The rearrangement joins TRBV4-1 to TRBJ2-5; tentatively, D is TRBD1 (6 bases). Germline CDR1 and CDR2: MGHRA and YSYEKL. V dropped 4 bases and J dropped 3 bases, with 9 bases sitting between them. This CDR3 contains 13 residues. The CDR3 protein is CASSPRDKETQYF. DNA of the CDR3: TGCGCCAGCAGCCCCCGGGACAAAGAGACCCAGTACTTC.

The chain links TRBV18 to TRBJ1-5, with D perhaps TRBD1 (6 bases). The CDR3 is made up of 12 amino acids. Trimming stripped 3 bases from V and 11 bases from J, with 11 bases between. Looked up from germline, CDR1 is KGHSH and CDR2 is LQKENI. DNA for the CDR3: TGTGCCAGCTCACCGGGACAAGCGGCCCAGCATTTT. Translating gives CASSPGQAAQHF.

This clone is a singleton in its sample. The rearrangement links TRBV27 to TRBJ1-1, with 7 bases identical to TRBD1. The CDR3 is made up of 14 amino acids. The V segment lost 3 bases and the J segment 4 bases; nucleotides outside the gene matches: 5. CDR1 is MNHEY and CDR2 is SMNVEV in the germline V gene (reference sequence). CDR3 coding DNA: TGTGCCAGCAGTTTGACAGGGTTGAGCACTGAAGCTTTCTTT. Its protein product is CASSLTGLSTEAFF.

V is TRBV15 and J is TRBJ2-3, with a tentative D call TRBD1 (5 bases). CDR1 LNHNV and CDR2 YYDKDF come from the germline V gene (reference sequence). Trimming removed 9 bases from V and 2 bases from J, with 9 bases in between. The CDR3 consists of 12 residues. The CDR3 spells CATKDNTDTQYF. CDR3 bases: TGTGCCACGAAGGACAACACAGATACGCAGTATTTT.

A single count supports this clone. Relative to the germline gene, one junction end is altered; a read error may explain this. The chain uses TRBV2 and TRBJ2-1, with 11 bases matching TRBD2. CDR3 size: 15 residues. Germline lookup yields CDR1 SNHLY and CDR2 FYNNEI. The CDR3 sequence is CAGSEVGLAANEQFF. In DNA form, the CDR3 reads TGTGCCGGCAGTGAAGTGGGACTAGCGGCGAATGAGCAGTTCTTC. The variable domain in full, completed from reference TRBV2 and TRBJ2-1, reads EPEVTQTPSHQVTQMGQEVILRCVPISNHLYFYWYRQILGQKVEFLVSFYNNEISEKSEIFDDQFSVERPDGSNFTLKIRSTKLEDSAMYFCAGSEVGLAANEQFFGPGTRLTVL.